This TCR beta chain was sequenced during a study of blood T cell repertoires in COVID-19. Study at large: COVID-19 samples collected from the United States, Italy and Spain covered acute and convalescent phases. T cells, B-cell-depleted T cells, or PBMCs provided the cDNA or gDNA that served as material.

Deletions cut 5 bases from V and 5 bases from J, with 17 bases between. Looked up from germline, CDR1 is SGHTA and CDR2 is FQGNSA. There are 15 residues in the CDR3. Authors' processing steps: Quantification of nucleated cells was approximated via reference gene primer amplification. Profiled with immunoSEQ multiplex PCR; TCRdb holds only in-frame clones, not every one. The V and J calls and the clone size are those of that table, but D and trimming were determined from the DNA. This table has about 39,000 clones, over 70% appearing once. The source of this sequence is a man aged 50 or older with active or convalescent COVID-19. Input material: peripheral blood. The chain uses TRBV7-2 and TRBJ2-3; D may be TRBD1 (6 bases). CDR3 amino acids: CASSGAGTRRDTQYF. The CDR3 DNA is TGTGCCAGCAGCGGAGCCGGGACACGCCGAGATACGCAGTATTTT.